The present TCR beta chain was sequenced within a study of blood T cell repertoires in COVID-19. The CDR3 totals 15 residues. Germline CDR1 reads SGHRS; CDR2 reads YFSETQ. V was pared by 4 bases and J by 4 bases, with 17 bases between. The assay was immunoSEQ multiplex PCR, and TCRdb's table has in-frame clones only and misses some. The profile covers about 76,000 clones, with roughly 84% appearing a single time and 40% to 45% taken by the ten largest. The sample comprised peripheral blood. This clonotype originated in a man at least 80 years old with acute or convalescent COVID-19. The V call is TRBV5-1, the J call TRBJ2-5; a possible D gene is TRBD1 (6 bases). The CDR3, as DNA: TGCGCCAGCAGCCTACTAAACAGGGATGGAGAGACCCAGTACTTC. This encodes CASSLLNRDGETQYF.